This note documents a single TCR beta chain sequence. As yet, its antigen is unknown. The data derive from a study of T cell responses to AZD1222 COVID-19 vaccine. Study results and limitations: Spike-specific TCR breadth and depth rose after two AZD1222 doses.

The assay was immunoSEQ multiplex PCR, and TCRdb's table has in-frame clones only and misses some. The repertoire holds under 70,000 clones, around 79% seen once, with approximately 23% in the top ten. Germline-derived CDR1 and CDR2 are DFQATT and SNEGSKA (reference sequence). The CDR3 totals 10 residues. V was cut by 6 bases and J by 1 base, with 3 bases left in between. The genes are TRBV20-1 and TRBJ2-5; D call uncertain. Sequencing was performed on peripheral blood, taken on day 0 of MenACWY control vaccination. The sequence was obtained from an adult in good health. In DNA, the CDR3 is TGCAGTGCCGCCCAAGAGACCCAGTACTTC. Protein: CSAAQETQYF.